This T cell receptor (beta chain) derives from a study of blood T cell repertoires in COVID-19. Whole-study context: PBMCs, B-cell-depleted T cells, or T cells were the source of the cDNA or gDNA that made up the material.

Germline CDR1 and CDR2: MNHEY and SMNVEV (reference sequence). V was shortened by 6 bases and J by 1 base, with 18 bases between the two germline ends. The CDR3 length is 17 residues. Only in-frame clones appear in the TCRdb table, and some are missing; sequencing was by immunoSEQ multiplex PCR. The sample has tens of thousands of clones, 70% to 90% seen once. The gene calls are TRBV27 and TRBJ2-2; D perhaps matches TRBD2 (6 bases). The sample comprised peripheral blood. This receptor was identified in a man aged 45-60 years with active or convalescent COVID-19. This chain's CDR3 is CASRHKAGTENTGELFF. The CDR3 coding sequence is TGTGCCAGCAGACATAAGGCCGGGACTGAGAACACCGGGGAGCTGTTTTTT.